The source of this TCR beta chain is a study of T cell responses to AZD1222 COVID-19 vaccine. Using immunoSEQ multiplex PCR, the repertoire was profiled, and TCRdb retains in-frame clones only, with some absent. Among roughly 190,000 clones listed, roughly 92% were seen once. Sample: peripheral blood, taken 28 days after the second AZD1222 dose. The clonotype originates from an adult who received the AZD1222 COVID-19 vaccine.

The CDR3 protein is CAISERGYSNQPQHF. The DNA for the CDR3 is TGTGCCATCAGTGAACGTGGGTATAGCAATCAGCCCCAGCATTTT. This sequence joins TRBV10-3 and TRBJ1-5; D call uncertain. The germline V and J ends were trimmed by 3 bases and 0 bases, with 9 bases remaining between them. The germline CDR1 and CDR2 sequences are ENHRY and SYGVKD. This CDR3 spans 15 amino acids.